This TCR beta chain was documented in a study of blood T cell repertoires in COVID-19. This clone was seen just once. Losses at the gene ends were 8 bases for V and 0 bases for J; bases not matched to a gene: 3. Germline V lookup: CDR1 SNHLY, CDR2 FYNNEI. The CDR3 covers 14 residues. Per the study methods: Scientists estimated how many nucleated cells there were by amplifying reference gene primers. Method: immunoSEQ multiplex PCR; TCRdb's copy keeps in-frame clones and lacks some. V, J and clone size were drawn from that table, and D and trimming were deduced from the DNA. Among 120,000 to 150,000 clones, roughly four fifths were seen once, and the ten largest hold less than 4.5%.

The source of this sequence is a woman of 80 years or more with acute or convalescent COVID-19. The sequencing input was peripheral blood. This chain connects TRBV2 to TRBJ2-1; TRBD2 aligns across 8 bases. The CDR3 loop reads CASGSGSSYNEQFF. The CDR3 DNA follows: TGTGCCAGCGGGAGCGGGAGCTCCTACAATGAGCAGTTCTTC.